In its sample, the clone carrying this T cell receptor beta chain was seen many times. The antigen is unknown. This record comes from a study of T cells in Graves' hyperthyroidism and ophthalmopathy. Overall study findings and caveats: Expanded thyroid clonotypes (above 0.001) were mostly also found in blood.

Germline-derived CDR1 and CDR2 are LGHNT and FRNRAP. CDR3 length equals 16 residues. V shed 1 base and J 4 bases; nucleotides not matched to a gene: 6. Each diagnosis was grounded in clinical symptoms, serum thyroxine and TRAb, thyroid ultrasound, and orbital computed tomography. Amplification targeted TCR beta CDR3 regions from RNA transcripts. The HTBI set primed first-round TCR CDR3 RT-PCR. Each CDR3 protein gets one entry after TCRdb re-called the multiplex PCR reads with MiXCR. The data contain some 440,000 distinct CDR3 sequences, approximately 14% of them seen just once; the ten biggest clones take up approximately 7.5%.

The TCR sequence derives from a woman aged 18-35 years with Graves' hyperthyroidism. Sequencing used blood. The gene calls are TRBV12-5 and TRBJ2-3; 9 nucleotides align to TRBD2. This CDR3 is CASGLAPGLAADTQYF. CDR3 bases: TGTGCTAGTGGTTTGGCGCCGGGACTAGCCGCAGATACGCAGTATTTT. Full variable domain (missing parts from reference TRBV12-5 and TRBJ2-3): DARVTQTPRHKVTEMGQEVTMRCQPILGHNTVFWYRQTMMQGLELLAYFRNRAPLDDSGMPKDRFSAEMPDATLATLKIQPSEPRDSAVYFCASGLAPGLAADTQYFGPGTRLTVL.